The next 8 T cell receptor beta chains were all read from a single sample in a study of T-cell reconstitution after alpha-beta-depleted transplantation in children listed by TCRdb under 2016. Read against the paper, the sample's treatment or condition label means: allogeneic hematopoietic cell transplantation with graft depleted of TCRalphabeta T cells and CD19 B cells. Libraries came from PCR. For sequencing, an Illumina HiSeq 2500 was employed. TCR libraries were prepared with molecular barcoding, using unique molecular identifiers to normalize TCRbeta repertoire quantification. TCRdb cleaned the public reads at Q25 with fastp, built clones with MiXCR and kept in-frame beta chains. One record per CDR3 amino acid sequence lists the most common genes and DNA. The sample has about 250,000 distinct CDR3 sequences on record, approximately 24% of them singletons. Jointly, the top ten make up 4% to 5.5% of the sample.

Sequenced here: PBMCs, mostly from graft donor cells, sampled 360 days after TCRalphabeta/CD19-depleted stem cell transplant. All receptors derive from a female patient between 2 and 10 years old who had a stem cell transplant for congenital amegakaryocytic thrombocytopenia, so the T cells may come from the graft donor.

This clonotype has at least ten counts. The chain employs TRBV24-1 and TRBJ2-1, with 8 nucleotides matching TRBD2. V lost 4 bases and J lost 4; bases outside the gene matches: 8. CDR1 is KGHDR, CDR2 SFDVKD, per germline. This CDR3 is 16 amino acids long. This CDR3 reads CATSDTREGLYNEQFF. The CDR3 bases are TGTGCCACCAGTGACACCCGGGAGGGCCTTTACAATGAGCAGTTCTTC.

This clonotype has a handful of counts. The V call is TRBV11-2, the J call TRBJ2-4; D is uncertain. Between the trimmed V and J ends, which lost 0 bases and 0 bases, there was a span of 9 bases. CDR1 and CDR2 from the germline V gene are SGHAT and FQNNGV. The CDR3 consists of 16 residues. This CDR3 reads CASSLEYTRAKNIQYF. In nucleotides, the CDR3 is TGTGCCAGCAGCTTAGAATACACCAGAGCCAAAAACATTCAGTACTTC.

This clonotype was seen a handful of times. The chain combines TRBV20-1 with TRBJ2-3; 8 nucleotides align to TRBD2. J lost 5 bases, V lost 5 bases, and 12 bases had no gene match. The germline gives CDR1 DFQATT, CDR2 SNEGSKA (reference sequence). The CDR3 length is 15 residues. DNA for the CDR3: TGCAGTGCTCGACCGATCGGGAGGGTTTTAGATACGCAGTATTTT. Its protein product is CSARPIGRVLDTQYF.

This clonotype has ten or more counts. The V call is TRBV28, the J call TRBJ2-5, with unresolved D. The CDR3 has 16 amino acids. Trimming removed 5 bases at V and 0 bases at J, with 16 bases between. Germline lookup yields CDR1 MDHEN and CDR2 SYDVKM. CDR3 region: CASSNIQLAYQETQYF. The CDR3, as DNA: TGTGCCAGCAGTAACATACAGTTGGCTTACCAAGAGACCCAGTACTTC.

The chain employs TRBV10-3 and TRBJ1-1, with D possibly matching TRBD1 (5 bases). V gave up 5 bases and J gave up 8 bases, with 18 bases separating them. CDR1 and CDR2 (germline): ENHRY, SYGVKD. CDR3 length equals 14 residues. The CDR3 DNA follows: TGTGCCATCAGTTCGGGGGTCAAAGCTACGGAAGCTTTCTTT. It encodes CAISSGVKATEAFF.

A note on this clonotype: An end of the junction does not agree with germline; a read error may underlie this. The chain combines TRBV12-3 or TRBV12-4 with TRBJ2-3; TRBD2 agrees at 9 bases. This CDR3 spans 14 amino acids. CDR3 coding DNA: TGTACCAGCAGCCCCAGCGGGAGGACAGATACGCAGTATTTT. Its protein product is CTSSPSGRTDTQYF.

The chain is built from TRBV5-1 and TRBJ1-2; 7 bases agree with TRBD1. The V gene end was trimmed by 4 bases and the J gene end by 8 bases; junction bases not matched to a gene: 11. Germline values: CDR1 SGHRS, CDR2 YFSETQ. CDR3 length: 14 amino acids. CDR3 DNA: TGCGCCAGCAGCCCTTGGACAGGAGGAAGCGGCTACACCTTC. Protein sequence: CASSPWTGGSGYTF.

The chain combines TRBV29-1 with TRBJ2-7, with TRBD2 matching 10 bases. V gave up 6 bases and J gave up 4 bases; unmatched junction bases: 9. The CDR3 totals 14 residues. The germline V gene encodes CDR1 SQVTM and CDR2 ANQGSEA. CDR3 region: CSVLGLADRYEQYF. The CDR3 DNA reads TGCAGCGTCTTAGGACTAGCGGACCGGTACGAGCAGTACTTC.